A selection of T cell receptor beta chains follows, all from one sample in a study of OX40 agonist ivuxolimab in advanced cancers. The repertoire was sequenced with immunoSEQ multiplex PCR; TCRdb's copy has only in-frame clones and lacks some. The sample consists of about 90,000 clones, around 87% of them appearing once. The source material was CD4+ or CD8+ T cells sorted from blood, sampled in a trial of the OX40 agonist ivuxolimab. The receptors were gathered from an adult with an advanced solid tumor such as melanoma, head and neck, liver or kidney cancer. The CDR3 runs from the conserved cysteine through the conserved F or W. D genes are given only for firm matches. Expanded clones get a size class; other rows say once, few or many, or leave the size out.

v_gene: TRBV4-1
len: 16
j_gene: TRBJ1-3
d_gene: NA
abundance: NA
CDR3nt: TGCGCCAGCAGCCAAGATAGGGTAAGCTCTGGAAACACCATATATTTT
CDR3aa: CASSQDRVSSGNTIYF

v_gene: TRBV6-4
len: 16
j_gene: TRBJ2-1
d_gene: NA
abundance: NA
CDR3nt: TGTGCCAGCAGTTCGACAGCGCCTCCACCCTACAATGAGCAGTTCTTC
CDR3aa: CASSSTAPPPYNEQFF

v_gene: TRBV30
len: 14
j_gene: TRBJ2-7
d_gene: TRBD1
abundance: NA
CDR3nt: TGTGCCTGGAAGGTAGGACAGGTCTCCTACGAGCAGTACTTC
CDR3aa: CAWKVGQVSYEQYF

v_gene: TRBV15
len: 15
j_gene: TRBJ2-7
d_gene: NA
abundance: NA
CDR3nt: TGTGCCACCAGCTCCCCAAGACGAAGGTTGTACGAGCAGTACTTC
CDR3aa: CATSSPRRRLYEQYF

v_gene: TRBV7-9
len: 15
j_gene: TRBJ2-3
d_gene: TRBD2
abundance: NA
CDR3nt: TGTGCCAGCAGCTCGACTAGCGGGGGCACAGATACGCAGTATTTT
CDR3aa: CASSSTSGGTDTQYF

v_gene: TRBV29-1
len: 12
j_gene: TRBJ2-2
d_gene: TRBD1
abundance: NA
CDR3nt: TGCAGCGGTGGAAGGGACAGCGGGGAGCTGTTTTTT
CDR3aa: CSGGRDSGELFF

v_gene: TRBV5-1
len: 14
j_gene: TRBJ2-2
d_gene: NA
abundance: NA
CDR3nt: TGCGCCAGCAGCTTGGTAACGGCCGGCGGGGAGCTGTTTTTT
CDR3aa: CASSLVTAGGELFF

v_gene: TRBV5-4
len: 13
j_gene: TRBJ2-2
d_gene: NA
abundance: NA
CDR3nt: TGTGCCAGCAGCTCTCAGGGGTCGGGGGAGCTGTTTTTT
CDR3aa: CASSSQGSGELFF

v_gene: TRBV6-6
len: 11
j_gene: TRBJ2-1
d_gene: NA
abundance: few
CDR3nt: TGTGCCAGCAGTCTCGTTAATGAGCAGTTCTTC
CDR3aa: CASSLVNEQFF

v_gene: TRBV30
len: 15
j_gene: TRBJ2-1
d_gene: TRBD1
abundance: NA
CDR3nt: TGTGCCTGGAATCTCGGGACAGGGGGCAGGAGTGAGCAGTTCTTC
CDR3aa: CAWNLGTGGRSEQFF

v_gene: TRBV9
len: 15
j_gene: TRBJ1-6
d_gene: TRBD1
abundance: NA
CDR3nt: TGTGCCAGCAGCGGCGGACAGGGGGCAAATTCACCCCTCCACTTT
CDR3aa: CASSGGQGANSPLHF

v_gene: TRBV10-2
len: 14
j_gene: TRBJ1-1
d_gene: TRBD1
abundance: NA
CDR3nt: TGCGCCAGCAGTGAGCGACAGGGCATCACTGAAGCTTTCTTT
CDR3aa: CASSERQGITEAFF

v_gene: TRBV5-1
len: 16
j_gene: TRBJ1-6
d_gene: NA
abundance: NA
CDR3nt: TGCGCCAGCAGCTTGGCGGGGCTACTGACGAATTCACCCCTCCACTTT
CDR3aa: CASSLAGLLTNSPLHF

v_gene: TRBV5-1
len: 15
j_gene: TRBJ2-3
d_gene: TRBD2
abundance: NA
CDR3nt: TGCGCCAGCACCCTTGAGGCTAGCGGGGGAGATACGCAGTATTTT
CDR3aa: CASTLEASGGDTQYF

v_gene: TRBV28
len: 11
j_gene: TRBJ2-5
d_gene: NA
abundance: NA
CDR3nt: TGTGCCAGCAAAGCTTGGGAGACCCAGTACTTC
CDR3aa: CASKAWETQYF

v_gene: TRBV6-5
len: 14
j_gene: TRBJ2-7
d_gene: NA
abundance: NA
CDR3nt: TGTGCCAGCAGGAGACAGCAACCCCGGGGGGAGCAGTACTTC
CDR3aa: CASRRQQPRGEQYF

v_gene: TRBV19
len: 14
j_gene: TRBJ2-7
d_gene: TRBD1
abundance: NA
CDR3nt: TGTGCCAGTAGTTCTCGGACAGGGTCCCACGAGCAGTACTTC
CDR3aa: CASSSRTGSHEQYF

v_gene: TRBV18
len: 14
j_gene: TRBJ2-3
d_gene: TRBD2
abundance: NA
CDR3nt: TGTGCCAGCTCAAGGACTAGCGGAACAGATACGCAGTATTTT
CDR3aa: CASSRTSGTDTQYF

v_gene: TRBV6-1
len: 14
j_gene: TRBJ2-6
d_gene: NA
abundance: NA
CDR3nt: TGTGCCAGCAGAGTACCATCTGGGGCCAACGTCCTGACTTTC
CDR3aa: CASRVPSGANVLTF

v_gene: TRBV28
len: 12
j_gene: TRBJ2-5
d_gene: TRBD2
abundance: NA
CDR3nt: TGTGCCAGCAGCTTAGCGGGAGAGACCCAGTACTTC
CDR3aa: CASSLAGETQYF

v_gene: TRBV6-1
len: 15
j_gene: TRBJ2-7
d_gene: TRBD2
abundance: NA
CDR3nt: TGTGCCAGCAGTACAAATAGACTAGCGGCTCGCGAGCAGTACTTC
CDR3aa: CASSTNRLAAREQYF

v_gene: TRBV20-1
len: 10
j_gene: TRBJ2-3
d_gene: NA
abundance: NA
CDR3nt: TGCAGTGCTAGAAAGTTCACGCAGTATTTT
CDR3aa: CSARKFTQYF

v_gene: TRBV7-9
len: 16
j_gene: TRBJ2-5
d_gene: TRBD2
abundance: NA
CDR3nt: TGTGCCAGCAGCTTAGATGGCGGGAGGGCCGAAGAGACCCAGTACTTC
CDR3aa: CASSLDGGRAEETQYF

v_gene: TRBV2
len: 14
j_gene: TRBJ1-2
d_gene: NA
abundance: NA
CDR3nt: TGTGCCAGCAGACGGACAGTTCTAAACTATGGCTACACCTTC
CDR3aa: CASRRTVLNYGYTF

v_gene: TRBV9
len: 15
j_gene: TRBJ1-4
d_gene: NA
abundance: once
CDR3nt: TGTGCCAGCAGCGTAGAAGGGAGTAAGAAAGAAAAACTGTTTTTT
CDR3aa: CASSVEGSKKEKLFF

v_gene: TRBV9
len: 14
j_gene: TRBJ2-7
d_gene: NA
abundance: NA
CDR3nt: TGTGCCAGCAGCGTAGGCCAGGTTGCCTACGAGCAGTACTTC
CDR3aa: CASSVGQVAYEQYF

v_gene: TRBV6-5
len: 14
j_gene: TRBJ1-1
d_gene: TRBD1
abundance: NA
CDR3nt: TGTGCCAGCAGAGAAGACAGGGTGGTGACTGAAGCTTTCTTT
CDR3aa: CASREDRVVTEAFF

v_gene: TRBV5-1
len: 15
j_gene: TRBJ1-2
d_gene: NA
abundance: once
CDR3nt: TGCGCCAGCAGCTTGGCCTTGGGGGGCTTCTATGGCTACACCTTC
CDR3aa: CASSLALGGFYGYTF

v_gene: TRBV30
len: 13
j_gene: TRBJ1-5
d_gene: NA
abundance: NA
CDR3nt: TGTGCCTGGAGTCCCGGGGGCAATCAGCCCCAGCATTTT
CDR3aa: CAWSPGGNQPQHF

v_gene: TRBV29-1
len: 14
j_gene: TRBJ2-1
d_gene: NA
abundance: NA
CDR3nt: TGCAGCGTTGATCGGCGAGGGTCCTACAATGAGCAGTTCTTC
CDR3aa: CSVDRRGSYNEQFF

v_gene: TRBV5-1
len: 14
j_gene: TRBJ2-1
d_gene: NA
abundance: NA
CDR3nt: TGCGCCAGCAGCTTGTTCCTTGACCCTTCTGAGCAGTTCTTC
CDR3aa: CASSLFLDPSEQFF

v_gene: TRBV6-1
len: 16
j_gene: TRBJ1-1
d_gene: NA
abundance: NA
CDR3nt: TGTGCCAGCAGTGGACCCAGGGGTGGGGGAAGCACTGAAGCTTTCTTT
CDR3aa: CASSGPRGGGSTEAFF

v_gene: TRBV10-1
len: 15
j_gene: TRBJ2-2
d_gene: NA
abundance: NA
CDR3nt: TGCGCCAGCAGTGAAATTGGAGGCTCTACCGGGGAGCTGTTTTTT
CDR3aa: CASSEIGGSTGELFF

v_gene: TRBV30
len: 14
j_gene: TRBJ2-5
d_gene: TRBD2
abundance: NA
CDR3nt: TGTGCCTGGGGACTAGCGGGAGTCCCCGAGACCCAGTACTTC
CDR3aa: CAWGLAGVPETQYF

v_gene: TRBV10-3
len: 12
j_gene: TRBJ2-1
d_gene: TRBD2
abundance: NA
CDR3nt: TGTGCCACCCAGCCGGGGGGGGGTGAGCAGTTCTTC
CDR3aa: CATQPGGGEQFF

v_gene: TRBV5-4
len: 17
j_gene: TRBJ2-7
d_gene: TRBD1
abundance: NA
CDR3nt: TGTGCCAGCAGCCCACGGGACAGGGGGCCGGAACCCTACGAGCAGTACTTC
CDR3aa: CASSPRDRGPEPYEQYF

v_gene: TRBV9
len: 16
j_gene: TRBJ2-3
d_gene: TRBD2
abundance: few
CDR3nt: TGTGCCAGCAGCGTAGATTCTAGCGGACGCACAGATACGCAGTATTTT
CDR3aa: CASSVDSSGRTDTQYF

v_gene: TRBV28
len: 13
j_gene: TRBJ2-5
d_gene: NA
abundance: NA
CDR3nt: TGTGCCAGCAGTTTATCAGGTACCGGGACCCAGTACTTC
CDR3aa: CASSLSGTGTQYF

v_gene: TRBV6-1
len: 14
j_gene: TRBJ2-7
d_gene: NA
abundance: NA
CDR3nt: TGTGCCAGCGAAACCGGGACAATCGAATACGAGCAGTACTTC
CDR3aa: CASETGTIEYEQYF

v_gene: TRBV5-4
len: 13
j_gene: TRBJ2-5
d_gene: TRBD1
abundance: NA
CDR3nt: TGTGCCAGCAGGACGGGACAGCAAGAGACCCAGTACTTC
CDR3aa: CASRTGQQETQYF